This T cell receptor beta chain comes out of a study of T-cell memory formation after mild COVID-19. Study-level results: CD4+ clones that contracted lay mainly in CM and EM; CD8+ ones lay in EMRA. Memory cells collected pre-infection included some clones that later responded, suggesting cross-reactive memory joined.

This clonotype occurred a few times. Its antigen is not identified. TCRdb re-called the 5' RACE reads through MiXCR, storing one row per CDR3 protein. The table lists 90,000 to 120,000 distinct CDR3 sequences, roughly an eighth of them singletons. The CDR3 runs 14 residues. Trimming removed 5 bases from V and 4 bases from J; junction bases left unmatched: 5. Germline V gene lookup returns CDR1 SGHTA and CDR2 FQGNSA. The receptor's source is a man in his late teens or twenties who had mild COVID-19 (a few samples of this study predate the infection). Cell type and time point are not known. Sequenced sample: PBMCs or a T cell subset sorted from them (not recorded which). This rearrangement joins TRBV7-2 to TRBJ2-7; TRBD1 matches 10 bases. The CDR3 here is CASSIRQGAYEQYF. In nucleotides, the CDR3 is TGTGCCAGCAGCATCCGACAGGGGGCGTACGAGCAGTACTTC.